A single sample gave rise to the 14 T cell receptor beta chains below, sequenced in a study of immune cell composition in non-small cell lung cancer (dated by TCRdb to about 2017). Library prep was done by the immunoSEQ multiplex PCR assay. Sourced from immuneACCESS, this table was stored by TCRdb with only in-frame sequences that have V and J called. A share of the clones is absent; for the studies checked, an unresolved V gene accounts for under half, and the remainder has no known explanation. Across this sample there are under 9,000 clones, with just under 70% seen only once. Jointly, the top ten make up more than 7.5% of the sample. The specimen sequenced was lung tumor tissue. These receptors were collected from a human donor with non-small cell lung cancer.

V usage is TRBV30 and J usage is TRBJ1-6; 8 nucleotides align to TRBD1. The CDR3 runs 13 residues. V gave up 7 bases and J gave up 7 bases; unmatched junction bases: 6. Germline V gene lookup returns CDR1 GTSNPN and CDR2 SVGIG (reference sequence). The CDR3 region has the DNA TGTGCCTCCCAGGGGGCGCAAAATTCACCCCTCCACTTT. This gives the protein CASQGAQNSPLHF.

Of note for this clone: At one of its ends the junction is not consistent with the germline gene, which may arise from a read error. The genes are TRBV9 and TRBJ2-5; D not certain. Germline V gene data show CDR1 as SGDLS and CDR2 as YYNGEE. This CDR3 has 12 residues. CDR3 sequence reads: CASSVEGRRLDF. The CDR3 DNA is TGTGCCAGCAGCGTAGAAGGAAGACGTCTAGACTTC. The entire variable domain, with the rest obtained from reference TRBV9 and TRBJ2-5, is as follows: DSGVTQTPKHLITATGQRVTLRCSPRSGDLSVYWYQQSLDQGLQFLIQYYNGEERAKGNILERFSAQQFPDLHSELNLSSLELGDSALYFCASSVEGRRLDFGPGTRLLVL.

V usage is TRBV11-3 and J usage is TRBJ2-2; 9 nucleotides align to TRBD2. Per the germline V gene, CDR1 is SGHNT and CDR2 is YENEEA. CDR3 length: 15 amino acids. The J segment lost 1 base and the V segment lost 5 bases, leaving 2 bases of the junction unmatched. The CDR3 nucleotides read TGTGCCAGCAGCATTAGCGGGGGGAACACCGGGGAGCTGTTTTTT. Translating it yields CASSISGGNTGELFF.

This chain joins TRBV19 and TRBJ1-1; possibly TRBD1 for D (5 bases). The CDR3 covers 13 residues. V was shortened by 5 bases and J by 3 bases, with 10 bases between the two germline ends. CDR1 is LNHDA, CDR2 SQIVND, per germline (reference sequence). In DNA form, the CDR3 reads TGTGCCAGTAGTCGGGGGATCTACACTGAAGCTTTCTTT. Translating gives CASSRGIYTEAFF.

The V gene is TRBV6-5, the J gene TRBJ1-2; D is uncertain. This CDR3 is 13 amino acids long. Deletions cut 0 bases from V and 8 bases from J, with 10 bases between. The germline CDR1 and CDR2 sequences are MNHEY and SVGAGI. The CDR3: CASSYSSARGYTF. The CDR3 nucleotides are TGTGCCAGCAGTTACTCTTCCGCGCGGGGCTACACCTTC.

The chain uses TRBV5-5 and TRBJ1-2; the match to TRBD1 covers 8 bases. Looked up from germline, CDR1 is SGHKS and CDR2 is YYEKEE (reference sequence). Germline trimming cut 4 bases from V and 4 bases from J; bases unmatched to any gene: 12. The CDR3 totals 16 residues. Here the CDR3 reads CASSLGDPTGGYGYTF. In nucleotides, the CDR3 is TGTGCCAGCAGCCTGGGGGACCCAACAGGGGGCTATGGCTACACCTTC. The full variable domain, in which reference TRBV5-5 and TRBJ1-2 provide the parts outside the CDR3, is DAGVTQSPTHLIKTRGQQVTLRCSPISGHKSVSWYQQVLGQGPQFIFQYYEKEERGRGNFPDRFSARQFPNYSSELNVNALLLGDSALYLCASSLGDPTGGYGYTFGSGTRLTVV.

The chain employs TRBV28 and TRBJ2-1, with D possibly being TRBD2 (6 bases). In germline, CDR1 is MDHEN, CDR2 SYDVKM. With 9 bases removed from V and 0 bases from J, the gap between germline ends came to 12 bases. This CDR3 region has 14 residues. CDR3 in DNA: TGTGCCAGTCGGGCCGGGAGCTCCTACAATGAGCAGTTCTTC. Its protein product is CASRAGSSYNEQFF.

This chain links TRBV10-3 with TRBJ2-3, with D possibly being TRBD2 (6 bases). The germline V and J ends were trimmed by 5 bases and 2 bases, with 11 bases remaining between them. Germline V gives CDR1 ENHRY, CDR2 SYGVKD. The CDR3 is 14 amino acids. The CDR3 is CAISIAETTDTQYF. The CDR3 nucleotides are TGTGCCATCAGTATAGCGGAGACCACAGATACGCAGTATTTT.

The rearrangement joins TRBV5-5 to TRBJ2-7; D is undetermined. Trimming left V 4 bases short and J 4 bases short, with 12 bases between. Germline V gene lookup returns CDR1 SGHKS and CDR2 YYEKEE (reference sequence). CDR3 size: 13 residues. The CDR3: CASSPQSEYEQYF. The CDR3 bases are TGTGCCAGCAGCCCACAAAGCGAGTACGAGCAGTACTTC.

This clone was seen only once. V usage is TRBV19 and J usage is TRBJ2-1, with 10 bases identical to TRBD2. The CDR3 loop spans 16 amino acids. J lost 3 bases, V lost 2 bases, and 4 bases had no gene match. Germline CDR1 reads LNHDA; CDR2 reads SQIVND (reference sequence). CDR3 in DNA: TGTGCCAGTAGTATACTGGCTAGCGGGGGCTACAATGAGCAGTTCTTC. It yields the protein CASSILASGGYNEQFF.

The chain links TRBV6-6 to TRBJ2-2, with 7 bases fitting TRBD1. The germline gives CDR1 MNHNY, CDR2 SVGAGI (reference sequence). After removal of 8 bases from V and 3 bases from J, the junction contained 9 bases not matched to a gene. The length of the CDR3 is 15 residues. The CDR3 nucleotides read TGTGCCAGCTCAGAACGGACAGGACACACCGGGGAGCTGTTTTTT. This encodes CASSERTGHTGELFF.

V and J are TRBV11-3 and TRBJ2-2; no reliable D call. This CDR3 spans 14 amino acids. V lost 1 base to trimming and J lost 7 bases, with 10 bases between them. Germline V CDR1 and CDR2: SGHNT, YENEEA. The CDR3 protein is CASSLGQVGGELFF. For the CDR3, the DNA is TGTGCCAGCAGCTTAGGCCAGGTCGGCGGGGAGCTGTTTTTT.

This rearrangement joins TRBV27 to TRBJ2-1; 8 bases are a match to TRBD1. This CDR3 has 14 amino acids. Germline loops: CDR1 MNHEY, CDR2 SMNVEV (reference sequence). With 5 bases clipped from V and 8 bases from J, the junction kept 8 bases outside the gene matches. For the CDR3, the DNA is TGTGCCAGCAGTGACAGGGGACCCATAGATGAGCAGTTCTTC. Translated: CASSDRGPIDEQFF.

For the CDR3, the DNA is TGTGCCAGCAGCCTGGGGGCTAGCGGACAAGAGACCCAGTACTTC. The encoded protein is CASSLGASGQETQYF. This chain joins TRBV4-2 and TRBJ2-5; a weak D match, TRBD2 (7 bases). Germline loops: CDR1 LGHNA, CDR2 YNFKEQ. V was cut by 4 bases and J by 2 bases, with 14 bases left in between. The CDR3 extends over 15 amino acids.